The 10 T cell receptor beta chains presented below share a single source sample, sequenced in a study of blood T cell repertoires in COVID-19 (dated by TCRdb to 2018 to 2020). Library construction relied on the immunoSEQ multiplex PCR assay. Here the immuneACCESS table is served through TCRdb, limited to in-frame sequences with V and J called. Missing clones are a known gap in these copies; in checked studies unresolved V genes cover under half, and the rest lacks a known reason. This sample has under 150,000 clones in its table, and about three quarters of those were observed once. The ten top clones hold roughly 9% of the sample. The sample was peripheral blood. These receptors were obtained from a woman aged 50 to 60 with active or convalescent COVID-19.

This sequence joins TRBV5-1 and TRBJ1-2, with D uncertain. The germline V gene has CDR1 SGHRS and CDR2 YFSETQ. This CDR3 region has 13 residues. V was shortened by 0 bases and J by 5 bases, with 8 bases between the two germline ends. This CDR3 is CASSLGPLYGYTF. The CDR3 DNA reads TGCGCCAGCAGCTTGGGGCCTTTATATGGCTACACCTTC.

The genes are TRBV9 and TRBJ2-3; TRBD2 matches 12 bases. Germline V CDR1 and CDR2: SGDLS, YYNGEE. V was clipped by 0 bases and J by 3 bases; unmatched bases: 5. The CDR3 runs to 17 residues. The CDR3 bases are TGTGCCAGCAGCGTAGCGGGGCTAGCGGGGGGGACAGATACGCAGTATTTT. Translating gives CASSVAGLAGGTDTQYF.

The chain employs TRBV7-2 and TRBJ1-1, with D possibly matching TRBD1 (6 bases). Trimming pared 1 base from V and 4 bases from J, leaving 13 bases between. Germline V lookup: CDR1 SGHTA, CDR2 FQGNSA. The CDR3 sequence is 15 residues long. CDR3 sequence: CASSLGGGSGTEAFF. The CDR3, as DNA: TGTGCCAGCAGCTTAGGCGGGGGCTCGGGCACTGAAGCTTTCTTT.

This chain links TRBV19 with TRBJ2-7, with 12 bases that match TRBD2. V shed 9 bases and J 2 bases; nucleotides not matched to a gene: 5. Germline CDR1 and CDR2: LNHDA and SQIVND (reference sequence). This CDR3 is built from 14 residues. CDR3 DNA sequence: TGTGCCAGCAGATCTAGCGGGGGGGCCTACGAGCAGTACTTC. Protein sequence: CASRSSGGAYEQYF.

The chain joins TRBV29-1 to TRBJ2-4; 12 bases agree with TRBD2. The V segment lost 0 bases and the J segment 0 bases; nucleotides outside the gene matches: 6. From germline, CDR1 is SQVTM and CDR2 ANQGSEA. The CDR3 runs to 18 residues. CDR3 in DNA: TGCAGCGTTGAAGACTCCCCGACTAGCGGGAGAGCCAAAAACATTCAGTACTTC. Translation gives CSVEDSPTSGRAKNIQYF. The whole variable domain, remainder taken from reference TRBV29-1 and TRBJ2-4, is SAVISQKPSRDICQRGTSLTIQCQVDSQVTMMFWYRQQPGQSLTLIATANQGSEATYESGFVIDKFPISRPNLTFSTLTVSNMSPEDSSIYLCSVEDSPTSGRAKNIQYFGAGTRLSVL.

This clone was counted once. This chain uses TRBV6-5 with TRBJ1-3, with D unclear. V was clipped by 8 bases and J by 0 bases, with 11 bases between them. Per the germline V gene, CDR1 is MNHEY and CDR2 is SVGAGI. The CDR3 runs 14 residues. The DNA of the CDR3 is TGTGCCAGCCTGCCCGGGAGCTCTGGAAACACCATATATTTT. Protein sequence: CASLPGSSGNTIYF.

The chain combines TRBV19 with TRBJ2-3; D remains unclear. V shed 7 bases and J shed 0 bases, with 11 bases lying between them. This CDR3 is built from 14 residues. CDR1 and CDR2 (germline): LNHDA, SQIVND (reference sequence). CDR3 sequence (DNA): TGTGCCAGTAAGACTTCTCAGAGCACAGATACGCAGTATTTT. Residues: CASKTSQSTDTQYF.

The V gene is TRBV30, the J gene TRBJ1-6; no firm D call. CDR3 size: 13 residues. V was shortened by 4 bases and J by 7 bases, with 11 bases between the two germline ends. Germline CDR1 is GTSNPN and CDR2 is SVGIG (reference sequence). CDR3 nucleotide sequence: TGTGCCTGGAAGAAAGCCATAAATTCACCCCTCCACTTT. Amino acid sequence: CAWKKAINSPLHF.

DNA of the CDR3: TGTGCCAGCTCACGGGACAGGGCCGAAAACATTCAGTACTTC. It specifies CASSRDRAENIQYF. This chain connects TRBV18 to TRBJ2-4; 9 bases map to TRBD1. The V and J ends lost 4 bases and 5 bases, in that order; junction bases with no gene match: 3. The CDR3 runs 14 residues. Germline values: CDR1 KGHSH, CDR2 LQKENI.

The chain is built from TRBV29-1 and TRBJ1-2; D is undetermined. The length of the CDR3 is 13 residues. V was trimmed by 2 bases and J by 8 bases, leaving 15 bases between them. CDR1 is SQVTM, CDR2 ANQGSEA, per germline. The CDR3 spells CSVESGFPYGYTF. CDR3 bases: TGCAGCGTTGAATCGGGGTTTCCCTACGGCTACACCTTC.